The rows below give T cell receptor beta chains drawn from one sample of a study of T-cell memory formation after mild COVID-19. TCRdb redid the calling of the 5' RACE reads with MiXCR, one entry per CDR3 protein. The data hold roughly 350,000 distinct CDR3 sequences, with more than 20% observed a single time. The sequenced sample was PBMCs or a T cell subset sorted from them (not recorded which). These receptors were obtained from an adult woman who had mild COVID-19 (a few samples of this study predate the infection). Cell type and time point are not known. The CDR3 runs from the conserved cysteine through the conserved F or W. A D gene is named only where the DNA matches it firmly. Size is omitted from some rows. Given values are once, few, many or a class for expanded clones.

NA,TRBV3-1,NA,TRBJ2-7,CASSQERVGYEQYF,TGTGCCAGCAGCCAAGAAAGAGTCGGATACGAGCAGTACTTC
TRBD1,TRBV5-1,many,TRBJ2-5,CASSSKPGQGGAWETQYF,TGCGCCAGCAGCTCAAAACCGGGACAGGGAGGAGCATGGGAGACCCAGTACTTC
TRBD1,TRBV18,many,TRBJ2-7,CASSRGQGYEQYF,TGTGCCAGCTCACGAGGACAGGGCTACGAGCAGTACTTC
TRBD2,TRBV7-7,few,TRBJ2-1,CASSLLPIAGRSYNEQFF,TGTGCCAGCAGCTTGTTGCCCATAGCGGGGAGGTCATACAATGAGCAGTTCTTC
NA,TRBV12-5,NA,TRBJ2-1,CASGLAREQFF,TGTGCTAGTGGCCTGGCCCGGGAGCAGTTCTTC
TRBD1,TRBV7-6,few,TRBJ2-1,CASSPRGQNEQFF,TGTGCCAGCAGCCCCAGGGGGCAGAATGAGCAGTTCTTC
NA,TRBV7-3,few,TRBJ2-7,CASSTRNGQEQYF,TGTGCCAGCAGCACCCGGAACGGACAGGAGCAGTACTTC
NA,TRBV7-2,many,TRBJ2-2,CASSLLRGPHTGELFF,TGTGCCAGCAGCTTATTAAGGGGACCCCACACCGGGGAGCTGTTTTTT
NA,TRBV20-1,few,TRBJ2-1,CSARPNSGRPSSYNEQFF,TGCAGTGCTAGACCCAACTCGGGACGGCCGAGCTCCTACAATGAGCAGTTCTTC
TRBD1,TRBV20-1,once,TRBJ1-3,CSALGTGNRNTIYF,TGCAGTGCTCTAGGGACAGGGAATCGCAACACCATATATTTT
NA,TRBV7-9,many,TRBJ2-7,CASSFTSSYEQYF,TGTGCCAGCAGCTTTACTAGCTCCTACGAGCAGTACTTC
NA,TRBV3-1,NA,TRBJ2-5,CASSLLLGRGRETQYF,TGTGCCAGCAGCCTCCTCCTTGGCAGGGGAAGGGAGACCCAGTACTTC
NA,TRBV2,NA,TRBJ1-1,CASSVTGYTEAFF,TGTGCCAGCAGTGTAACAGGGTACACTGAAGCTTTCTTT
NA,TRBV9,many,TRBJ1-1,CASSAGPVNTEAFF,TGTGCCAGCAGCGCAGGGCCAGTGAACACTGAAGCTTTCTTT
NA,TRBV28,few,TRBJ2-7,CASIKRGQSSYEQYF,TGTGCCAGCATCAAAAGAGGTCAGAGCTCCTACGAGCAGTACTTC
TRBD2,TRBV12-3/TRBV12-4,few,TRBJ2-1,CASSDGRAIRNEQFF,TGTGCCAGCAGCGACGGGAGGGCCATTAGAAATGAGCAGTTCTTC
NA,TRBV7-2,few,TRBJ1-5,CASTEGRVNQPQHF,TGTGCCAGCACCGAGGGGAGGGTCAATCAGCCCCAGCATTTT
NA,TRBV10-3,many,TRBJ2-3,CAISESGDTQYF,TGTGCCATCAGTGAGTCTGGAGATACGCAGTATTTT
TRBD1,TRBV7-8,NA,TRBJ1-1,CASSLGLDRVDGEAFF,TGTGCCAGCAGCTTAGGTTTGGACAGGGTCGATGGTGAAGCTTTCTTT
NA,TRBV7-2,NA,TRBJ2-7,CASSLVGTESSYEQYF,TGTGCCAGCAGCTTAGTCGGGACCGAGAGCTCCTACGAGCAGTACTTC
NA,TRBV20-1,NA,TRBJ1-2,CSAAGSEGYGYTF,TGCAGTGCTGCAGGGAGCGAAGGCTATGGCTACACCTTC
NA,TRBV7-9,NA,TRBJ2-3,CASSLGAPDTQYF,TGTGCCAGCAGCTTGGGAGCCCCGGATACGCAGTATTTT
NA,TRBV5-1,few,TRBJ2-4,CASSDTGKTKNIQYF,TGCGCCAGCAGCGATACAGGGAAAACCAAAAACATTCAGTACTTC
NA,TRBV6-2/TRBV6-3,few,TRBJ2-7,CASSYGSSLSEQYF,TGTGCCAGCAGTTACGGGAGTTCCCTAAGCGAGCAGTACTTC
NA,TRBV12-3/TRBV12-4,few,TRBJ2-4,CASSPAGTPQRGIQYF,TGTGCCAGCAGTCCTGCCGGGACTCCTCAGAGAGGCATTCAGTACTTC
NA,TRBV18,NA,TRBJ1-5,CASSPGTNQPQHF,TGTGCCAGCTCACCCGGCACCAATCAGCCCCAGCATTTT
TRBD1,TRBV12-3/TRBV12-4,NA,TRBJ1-5,CASRTGTGKGQPQHF,TGTGCCAGCAGGACCGGGACAGGGAAAGGTCAGCCCCAGCATTTT
TRBD2,TRBV7-9,NA,TRBJ2-1,CASSLTAGDNEQFF,TGTGCCAGCAGCTTAACGGCGGGGGACAATGAGCAGTTCTTC
TRBD2,TRBV7-6,few,TRBJ2-2,CASSLLAGEDAGELFF,TGTGCCAGCAGCCTACTAGCGGGAGAGGATGCCGGGGAGCTGTTTTTT
TRBD1,TRBV24-1,NA,TRBJ2-5,CATSAIQGLGETQYF,TGTGCCACCAGTGCCATACAGGGGTTGGGGGAGACCCAGTACTTC
TRBD1,TRBV29-1,NA,TRBJ2-2,CSAGQGYTGELFF,TGCAGCGCCGGACAGGGCTACACCGGGGAGCTGTTTTTT
TRBD1,TRBV3-1,few,TRBJ2-7,CASSHPQGVSYEQYF,TGTGCCAGCAGCCACCCCCAGGGGGTCTCCTACGAGCAGTACTTC
TRBD1,TRBV12-3/TRBV12-4,few,TRBJ2-7,CASTNTGGSYEQYF,TGTGCCAGCACCAACACAGGGGGCTCCTACGAGCAGTACTTC
NA,TRBV24-1,few,TRBJ2-1,CATSSPAPLDEQFF,TGTGCCACCTCGTCCCCGGCACCCCTTGATGAGCAGTTCTTC
TRBD1,TRBV24-1,NA,TRBJ2-7,CATSDAGTGTYEQYF,TGTGCCACCAGTGATGCCGGGACAGGGACCTACGAGCAGTACTTC
NA,TRBV29-1,few,TRBJ2-1,CSVEKPAVWVNNEQFF,TGCAGCGTTGAAAAACCCGCTGTGTGGGTGAACAATGAGCAGTTCTTC
NA,TRBV6-1,few,TRBJ2-1,CASSVDKYNEQFF,TGTGCCAGCAGCGTTGACAAATACAATGAGCAGTTCTTC
NA,TRBV18,NA,TRBJ2-5,CASSQQAAQETQYF,TGTGCCAGCTCGCAACAGGCCGCCCAAGAGACCCAGTACTTC
TRBD1,TRBV12-3/TRBV12-4,few,TRBJ1-4,CASSPTGGTNEKLFF,TGTGCCAGCAGTCCGACAGGGGGAACTAATGAAAAACTGTTTTTT
TRBD2,TRBV7-9,few,TRBJ2-3,CASSVHSGSTDTQYF,TGTGCCAGCAGCGTCCATAGCGGGAGCACAGATACGCAGTATTTT
NA,TRBV25-1,NA,TRBJ2-7,CASKTGLSSYEQYF,TGTGCCAGCAAGACAGGCCTGAGCTCCTACGAGCAGTACTTC
NA,TRBV2,NA,TRBJ2-1,CASKNRAGAVYNEQFF,TGTGCCAGCAAAAACAGGGCGGGGGCGGTCTACAATGAGCAGTTCTTC
NA,TRBV21-1,NA,TRBJ2-7,CASSNVGGLARYEQYF,TGTGCCAGTAGTAACGTAGGGGGACTAGCTCGCTACGAGCAGTACTTC
NA,TRBV6-5,NA,TRBJ2-2,CASKRPGPFTGELFF,TGTGCCAGTAAGAGACCGGGACCTTTCACCGGGGAGCTGTTTTTT
TRBD2,TRBV12-3/TRBV12-4,NA,TRBJ2-3,CASSLRRERTDTQYF,TGTGCCAGCAGTTTAAGGCGGGAGAGGACAGATACGCAGTATTTT